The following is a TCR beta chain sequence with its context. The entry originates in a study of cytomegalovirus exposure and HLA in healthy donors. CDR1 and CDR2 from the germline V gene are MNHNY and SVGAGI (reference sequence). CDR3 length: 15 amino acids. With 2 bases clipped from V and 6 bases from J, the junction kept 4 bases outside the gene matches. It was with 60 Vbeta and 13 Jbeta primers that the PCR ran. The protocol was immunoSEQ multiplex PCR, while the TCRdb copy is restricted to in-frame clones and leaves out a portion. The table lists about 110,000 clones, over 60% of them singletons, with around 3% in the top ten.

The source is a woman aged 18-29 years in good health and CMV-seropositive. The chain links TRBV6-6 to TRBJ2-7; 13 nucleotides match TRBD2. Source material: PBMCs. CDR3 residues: CASSYPGLAGAEQYF. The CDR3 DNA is TGTGCCAGCAGTTACCCCGGACTAGCGGGAGCCGAGCAGTACTTC.